There are a few counts of the clone carrying this TCR beta chain. No antigen is known for it. Sample-barcoded 5' priming and a J-beta primer mix drove a second PCR of 7 to 11 cycles. MiXCR was run by TCRdb on the 5' RACE reads, yielding one entry per CDR3 protein. The repertoire consists of roughly 500,000 distinct CDR3 sequences, with roughly a quarter occurring once and the leading ten covering approximately 17%. The data stem from a study of blood T cells in healthy people across ages. General study results and limits: For the donors, CMV status was unknown and possibly confounded expanded clonotype changes.

The V segment lost 8 bases and the J segment 2 bases; nucleotides outside the gene matches: 9. Germline V gene sequence: CDR1 MNHEY, CDR2 SVGAGI. The CDR3 loop spans 14 amino acids. Each donor was a healthy Caucasian individual from Russia, aged roughly 6 to 100. The V call is TRBV6-5, the J call TRBJ2-7, with TRBD1 matching over 7 bases. Material for sequencing was blood. The sequence came from a woman between 65 and 79 years old in good health. CDR3 sequence reads: CASGVAGGTYEQYF. The CDR3 nucleotides read TGTGCCAGCGGGGTGGCAGGGGGAACCTACGAGCAGTACTTC.